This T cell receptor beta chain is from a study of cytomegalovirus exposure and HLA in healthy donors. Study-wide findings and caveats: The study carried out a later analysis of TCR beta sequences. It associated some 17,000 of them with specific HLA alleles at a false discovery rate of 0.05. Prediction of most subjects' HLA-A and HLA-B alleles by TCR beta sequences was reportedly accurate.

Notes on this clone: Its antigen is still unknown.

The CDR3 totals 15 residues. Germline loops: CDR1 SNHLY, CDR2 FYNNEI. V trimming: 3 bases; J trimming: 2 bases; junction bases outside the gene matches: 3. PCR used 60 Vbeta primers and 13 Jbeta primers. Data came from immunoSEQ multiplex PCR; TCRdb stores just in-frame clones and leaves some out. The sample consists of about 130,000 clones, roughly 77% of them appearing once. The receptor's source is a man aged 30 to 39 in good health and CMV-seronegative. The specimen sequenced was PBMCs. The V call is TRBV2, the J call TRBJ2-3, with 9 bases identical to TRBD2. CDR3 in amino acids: CASSEAGGLTDTQYF. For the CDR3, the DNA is TGTGCCAGCAGTGAGGCGGGAGGGCTCACAGATACGCAGTATTTT.